This T cell receptor (beta chain) comes out of a study of blood T cell repertoires in COVID-19. Only in-frame clones appear in the TCRdb table, and some are missing; sequencing was by immunoSEQ multiplex PCR. Altogether around 120,000 clones are present, around nine tenths being singletons, with the ten largest covering around 2.3%. V lost 2 bases, J lost 7 bases, and 12 bases lay in between. The CDR3 runs to 15 residues. Germline values: CDR1 MNHEY, CDR2 SVGAGI. The material sequenced was PBMCs or T cells enriched from blood (not recorded which). The rearrangement uses TRBV6-5 and TRBJ1-6; D may be TRBD1 (6 bases). This TCR derives from a woman aged 50 to 65 who had recovered from COVID-19. The CDR3 is CASSYGTGPNSPLHF. The CDR3 DNA sequence: TGTGCCAGCAGTTACGGAACAGGGCCAAATTCACCCCTCCACTTT.